This T cell receptor beta chain was profiled in a study of cytomegalovirus exposure and HLA in healthy donors. Across the study: In terms of ancestry, the Caucasian-associated cluster contained 80% to 90% of the approximately 430 genotyped donors.

PCR used 60 Vbeta primers and 13 Jbeta primers. The assay was immunoSEQ multiplex PCR, and TCRdb's table has in-frame clones only and misses some. The sample holds under 200,000 clones, over 70% seen once. A word on this clone: The antigen remains unidentified.

Study-level results: Later work associated 16,951 TCR beta sequences with HLA alleles at 0.05 false discovery rate. One variant, a missense change in DCLRE1C, was linked in a later analysis to TCR beta V- and J-gene trimming. A later analysis showed TCR association rates differing by HLA locus, peaking at DRB1 and lowest at HLA-C.

The sequence came from a man aged 35-49 years in good health and CMV-seronegative. What was sequenced was PBMCs.

The chain's CDR3 is CASSSGGGGYTF. CDR3 in DNA: TGCGCCAGCAGCTCAGGGGGAGGCGGCTACACCTTC. The rearrangement links TRBV4-1 to TRBJ1-2, with 7 positions matching TRBD1. V dropped 5 bases and J dropped 8; count of bases not matched to a gene: 5. Germline CDR1 reads MGHRA; CDR2 reads YSYEKL. The CDR3 spans 12 residues.